The sequence of this TCR beta chain was determined in a study of T cell responses to AZD1222 COVID-19 vaccine. Regarding the study as a whole: Females made up more of the donors, who were largely white British, and clonal diversity may have come out too low. Every sample of the repertoires postdated the peak T cell response.

The table came from immunoSEQ multiplex PCR; TCRdb's copy has only in-frame clones and leaves some out. The top ten clones hold less than 5.5% of a sample with 140,000 to 150,000 clones, approximately 89% of them seen once. Germline V gene data show CDR1 as LNHDA and CDR2 as SQIVND (reference sequence). V was trimmed by 0 bases and J by 4 bases, leaving 9 bases between them. The CDR3 is 14 amino acids. Details on this clone: Its matching antigen is unknown.

The sequence was collected from an adult in good health. The chain joins TRBV19 to TRBJ1-2; no reliable D call. Sequencing used peripheral blood, obtained on day 0 of AZD1222 vaccination. CDR3 sequence (DNA): TGTGCCAGTAGTATAGATCGCACGGTCTATGGCTACACCTTC. Translating gives CASSIDRTVYGYTF.